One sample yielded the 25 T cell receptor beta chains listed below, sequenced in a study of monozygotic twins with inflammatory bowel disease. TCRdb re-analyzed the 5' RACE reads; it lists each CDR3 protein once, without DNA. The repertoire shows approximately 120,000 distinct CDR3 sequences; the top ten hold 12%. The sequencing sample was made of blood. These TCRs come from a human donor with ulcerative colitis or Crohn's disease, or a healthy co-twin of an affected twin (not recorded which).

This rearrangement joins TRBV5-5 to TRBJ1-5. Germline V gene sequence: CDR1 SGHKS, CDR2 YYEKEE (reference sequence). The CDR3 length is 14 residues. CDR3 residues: CASSPLLRNQPQHF.

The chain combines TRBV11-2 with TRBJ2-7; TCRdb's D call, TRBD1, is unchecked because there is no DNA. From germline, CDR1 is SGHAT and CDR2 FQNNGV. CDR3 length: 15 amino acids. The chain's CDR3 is CASSLGLRGSYEQYF.

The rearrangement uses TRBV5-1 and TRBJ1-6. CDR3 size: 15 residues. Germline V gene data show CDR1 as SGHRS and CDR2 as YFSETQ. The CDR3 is CASSLVRRDNSPLHF.

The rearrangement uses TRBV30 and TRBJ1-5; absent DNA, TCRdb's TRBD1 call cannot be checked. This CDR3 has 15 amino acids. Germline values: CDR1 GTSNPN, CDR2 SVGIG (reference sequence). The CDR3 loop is CAWGRGTGVNQPQHF.

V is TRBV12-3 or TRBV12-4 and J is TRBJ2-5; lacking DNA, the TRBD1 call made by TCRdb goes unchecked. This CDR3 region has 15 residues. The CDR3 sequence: CASRLGTGDGETQYF.

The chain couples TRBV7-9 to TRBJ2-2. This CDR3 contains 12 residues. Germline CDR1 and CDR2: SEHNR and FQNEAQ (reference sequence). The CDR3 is CAISPNTGELFF.

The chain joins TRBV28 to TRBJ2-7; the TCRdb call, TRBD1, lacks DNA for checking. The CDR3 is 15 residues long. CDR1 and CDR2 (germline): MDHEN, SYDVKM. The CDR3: CASRYTGTGIREQYF.

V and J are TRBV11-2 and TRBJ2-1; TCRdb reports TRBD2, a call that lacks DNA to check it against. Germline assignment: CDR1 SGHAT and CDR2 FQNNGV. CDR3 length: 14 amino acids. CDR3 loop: CASSPTSRGHEQFF.

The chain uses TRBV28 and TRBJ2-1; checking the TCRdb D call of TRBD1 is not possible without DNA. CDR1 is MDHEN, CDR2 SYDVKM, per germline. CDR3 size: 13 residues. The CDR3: CASSFGTGREQFF.

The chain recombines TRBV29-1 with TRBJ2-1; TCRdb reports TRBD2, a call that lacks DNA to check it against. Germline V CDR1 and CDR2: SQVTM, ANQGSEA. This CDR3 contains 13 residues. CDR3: CSVVGAAVNEQFF.

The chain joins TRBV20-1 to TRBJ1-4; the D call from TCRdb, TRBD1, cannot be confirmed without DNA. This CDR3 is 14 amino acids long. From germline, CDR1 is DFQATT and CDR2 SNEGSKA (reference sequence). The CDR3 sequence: CSARWGRGNEKLFF.

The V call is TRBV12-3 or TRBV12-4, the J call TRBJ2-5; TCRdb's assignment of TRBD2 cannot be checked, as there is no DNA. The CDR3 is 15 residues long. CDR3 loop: CASSPRTSGRETQYF.

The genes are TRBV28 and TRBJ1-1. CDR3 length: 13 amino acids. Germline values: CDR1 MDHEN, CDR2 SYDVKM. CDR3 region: CASITRGVDGAFF.

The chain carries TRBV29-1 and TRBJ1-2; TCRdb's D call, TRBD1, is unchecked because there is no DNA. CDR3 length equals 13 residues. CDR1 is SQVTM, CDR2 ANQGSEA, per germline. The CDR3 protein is CSVDRDGNYGYTF.

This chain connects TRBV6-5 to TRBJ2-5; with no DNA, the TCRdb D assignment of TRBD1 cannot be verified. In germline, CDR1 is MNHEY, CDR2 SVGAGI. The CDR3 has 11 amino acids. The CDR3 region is CASMDRETQYF.

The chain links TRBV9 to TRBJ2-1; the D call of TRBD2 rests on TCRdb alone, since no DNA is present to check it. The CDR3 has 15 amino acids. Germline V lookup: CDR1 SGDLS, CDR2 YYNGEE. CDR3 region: CASSVGNSGRYEQFF. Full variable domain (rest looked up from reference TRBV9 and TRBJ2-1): DSGVTQTPKHLITATGQRVTLRCSPRSGDLSVYWYQQSLDQGLQFLIQYYNGEERAKGNILERFSAQQFPDLHSELNLSSLELGDSALYFCASSVGNSGRYEQFFGPGTRLTVL.

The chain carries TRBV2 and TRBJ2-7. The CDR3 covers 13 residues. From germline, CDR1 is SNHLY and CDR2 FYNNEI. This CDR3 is CASSGRDSYEQYF.

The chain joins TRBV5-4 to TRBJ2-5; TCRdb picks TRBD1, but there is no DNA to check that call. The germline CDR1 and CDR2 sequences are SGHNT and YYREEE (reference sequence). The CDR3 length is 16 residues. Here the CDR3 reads CASSPEWGQTEETQYF. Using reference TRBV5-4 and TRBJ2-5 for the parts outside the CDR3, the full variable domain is ETGVTQSPTHLIKTRGQQVTLRCSSQSGHNTVSWYQQALGQGPQFIFQYYREEENGRGNFPPRFSGLQFPNYSSELNVNALELDDSALYLCASSPEWGQTEETQYFGPGTRLLVL.

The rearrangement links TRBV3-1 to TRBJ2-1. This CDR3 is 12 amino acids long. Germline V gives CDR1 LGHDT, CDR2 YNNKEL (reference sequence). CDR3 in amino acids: CASSQVSNEQFF.

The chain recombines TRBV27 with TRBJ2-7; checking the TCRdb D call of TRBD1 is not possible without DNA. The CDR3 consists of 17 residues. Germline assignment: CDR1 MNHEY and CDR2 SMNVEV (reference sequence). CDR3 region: CASSFSSGTGASYEQYF.

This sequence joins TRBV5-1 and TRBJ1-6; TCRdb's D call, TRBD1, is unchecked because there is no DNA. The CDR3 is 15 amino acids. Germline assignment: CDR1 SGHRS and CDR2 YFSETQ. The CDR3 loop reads CASQDSRSYNSPLHF.

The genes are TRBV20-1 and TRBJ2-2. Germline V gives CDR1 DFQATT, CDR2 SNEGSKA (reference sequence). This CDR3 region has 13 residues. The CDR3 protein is CSAHDGNTGELFF.

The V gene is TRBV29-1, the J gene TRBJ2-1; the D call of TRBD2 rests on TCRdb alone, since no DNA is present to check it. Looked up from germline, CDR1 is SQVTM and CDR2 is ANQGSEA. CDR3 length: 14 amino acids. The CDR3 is CSSRPSRLYNEQFF.

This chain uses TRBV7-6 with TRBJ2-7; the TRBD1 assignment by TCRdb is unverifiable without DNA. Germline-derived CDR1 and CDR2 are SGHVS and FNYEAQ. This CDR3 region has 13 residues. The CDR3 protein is CASSPGPNYEQYF.

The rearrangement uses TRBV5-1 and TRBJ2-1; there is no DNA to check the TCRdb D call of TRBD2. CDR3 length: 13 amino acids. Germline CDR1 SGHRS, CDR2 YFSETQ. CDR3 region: CASSLAGEDEQFF.